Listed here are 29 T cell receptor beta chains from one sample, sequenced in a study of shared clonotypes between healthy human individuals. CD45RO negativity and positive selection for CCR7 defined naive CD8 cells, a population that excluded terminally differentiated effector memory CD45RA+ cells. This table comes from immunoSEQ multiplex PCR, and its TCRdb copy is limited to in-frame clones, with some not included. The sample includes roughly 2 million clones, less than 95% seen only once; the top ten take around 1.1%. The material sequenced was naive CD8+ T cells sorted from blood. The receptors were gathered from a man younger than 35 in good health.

The CDR3: CASSPLENTIYF. As DNA, the CDR3 is TGTGCCAGCAGCCCCTTGGAAAACACCATATATTTT. V and J are TRBV7-9 and TRBJ1-3; D remains ambiguous. V lost 5 bases, J lost 6 bases, and 8 bases lay in between. Germline lookup yields CDR1 SEHNR and CDR2 FQNEAQ (reference sequence). The CDR3 is made up of 12 amino acids.

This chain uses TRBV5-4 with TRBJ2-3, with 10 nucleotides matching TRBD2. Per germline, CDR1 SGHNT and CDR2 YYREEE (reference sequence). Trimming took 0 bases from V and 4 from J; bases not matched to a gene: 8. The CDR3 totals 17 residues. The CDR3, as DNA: TGTGCCAGCAGCTTGGCCGTAGCGGGGGGCTTCGCAGATACGCAGTATTTT. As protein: CASSLAVAGGFADTQYF. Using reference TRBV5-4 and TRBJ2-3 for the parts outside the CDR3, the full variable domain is ETGVTQSPTHLIKTRGQQVTLRCSSQSGHNTVSWYQQALGQGPQFIFQYYREEENGRGNFPPRFSGLQFPNYSSELNVNALELDDSALYLCASSLAVAGGFADTQYFGPGTRLTVL.

Here the CDR3 reads CASSYSLRGDEQYF. CDR3 in DNA: TGTGCCAGCAGTTACTCGTTGCGGGGAGACGAGCAGTACTTC. The chain is built from TRBV6-5 and TRBJ2-7; tentatively, D is TRBD2 (6 bases). V lost 0 bases and J 5 bases, leaving 11 bases between the germline ends. Germline values: CDR1 MNHEY, CDR2 SVGAGI. The CDR3 extends over 14 amino acids.

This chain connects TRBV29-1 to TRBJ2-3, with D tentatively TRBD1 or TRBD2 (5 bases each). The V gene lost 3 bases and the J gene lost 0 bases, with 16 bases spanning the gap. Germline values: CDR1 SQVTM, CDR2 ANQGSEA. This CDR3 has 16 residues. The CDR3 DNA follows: TGCAGCGTTGATAGTCTCCGGGACGGTAGCACAGATACGCAGTATTTT. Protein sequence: CSVDSLRDGSTDTQYF.

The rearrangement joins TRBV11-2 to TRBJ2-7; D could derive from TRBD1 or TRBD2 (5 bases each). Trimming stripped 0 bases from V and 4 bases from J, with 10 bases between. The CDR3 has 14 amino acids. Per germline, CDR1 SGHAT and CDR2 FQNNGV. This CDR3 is CASSLDFGAYEQYF. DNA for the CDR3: TGTGCCAGCAGCTTAGATTTCGGGGCGTACGAGCAGTACTTC.

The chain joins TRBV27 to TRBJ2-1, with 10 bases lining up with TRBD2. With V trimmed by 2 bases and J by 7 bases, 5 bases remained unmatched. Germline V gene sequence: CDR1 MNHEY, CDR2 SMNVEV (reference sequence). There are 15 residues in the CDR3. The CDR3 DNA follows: TGTGCCAGCAGTTTACTGGCTAGCGGGAGTAATGAGCAGTTCTTC. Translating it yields CASSLLASGSNEQFF.

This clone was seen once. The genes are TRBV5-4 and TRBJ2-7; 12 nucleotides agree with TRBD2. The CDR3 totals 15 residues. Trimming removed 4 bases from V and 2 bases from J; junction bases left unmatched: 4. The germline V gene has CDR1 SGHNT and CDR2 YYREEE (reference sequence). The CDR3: CASSKTSGGTYEQYF. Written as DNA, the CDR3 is TGTGCCAGCAGCAAGACTAGCGGGGGAACCTACGAGCAGTACTTC.

Here the CDR3 DNA reads TGTGCCAGCAGAGAACAATTGGGACAGCCGAAAGGCAATCAGCCCCAGCATTTT. This translates into CASREQLGQPKGNQPQHF. The gene calls are TRBV25-1 and TRBJ1-5; 7 nucleotides agree with TRBD1. Germline CDR1 is MGHDK and CDR2 is SYGVNS. This CDR3 comprises 18 residues. Trimming took 6 bases from V and 2 from J; bases not matched to a gene: 16.

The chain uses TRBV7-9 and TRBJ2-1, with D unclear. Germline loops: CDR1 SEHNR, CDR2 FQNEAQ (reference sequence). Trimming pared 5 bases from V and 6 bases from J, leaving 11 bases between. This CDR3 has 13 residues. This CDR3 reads CASSQLNGNEQFF. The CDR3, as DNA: TGTGCCAGCAGCCAACTGAATGGCAATGAGCAGTTCTTC.

DNA of the CDR3: TGTGCCAGCAGCTCCGGGACAGGGGGCTCCGAGCAGTACTTC. This encodes CASSSGTGGSEQYF. This chain connects TRBV7-3 to TRBJ2-7; 12 bases line up with TRBD1. Germline V gene data show CDR1 as SGHTA and CDR2 as FQGTGA. This CDR3 is 14 amino acids long. After removal of 4 bases from V and 6 bases from J, the junction contained 4 bases not matched to a gene. Full variable domain (outside the CDR3, taken from reference TRBV7-3 and TRBJ2-7): GAGVSQTPSNKVTEKGKYVELRCDPISGHTALYWYRQSLGQGPEFLIYFQGTGAADDSGLPNDRFFAVRPEGSVSTLKIQRTERGDSAVYLCASSSGTGGSEQYFGPGTRLTVT.

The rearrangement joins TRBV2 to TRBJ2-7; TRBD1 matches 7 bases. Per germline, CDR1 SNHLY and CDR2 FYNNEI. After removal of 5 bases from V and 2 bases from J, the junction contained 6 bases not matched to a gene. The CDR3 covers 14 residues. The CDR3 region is CASSNGTVAYEQYF. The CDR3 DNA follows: TGTGCCAGCAGTAACGGGACAGTTGCCTACGAGCAGTACTTC.

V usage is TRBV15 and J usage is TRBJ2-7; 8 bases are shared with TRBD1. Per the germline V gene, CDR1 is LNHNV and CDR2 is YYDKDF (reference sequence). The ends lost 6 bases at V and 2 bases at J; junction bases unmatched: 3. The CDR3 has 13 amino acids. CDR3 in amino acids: CATRRTGTYEQYF. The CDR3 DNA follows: TGTGCCACCAGGCGGACAGGGACCTACGAGCAGTACTTC.

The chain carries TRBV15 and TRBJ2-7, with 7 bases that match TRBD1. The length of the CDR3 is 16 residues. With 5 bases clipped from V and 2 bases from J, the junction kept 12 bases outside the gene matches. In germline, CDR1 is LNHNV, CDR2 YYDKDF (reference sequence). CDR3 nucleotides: TGTGCCACCAGCGGATACGACAGGGCTCTAACCTACGAGCAGTACTTC. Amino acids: CATSGYDRALTYEQYF.

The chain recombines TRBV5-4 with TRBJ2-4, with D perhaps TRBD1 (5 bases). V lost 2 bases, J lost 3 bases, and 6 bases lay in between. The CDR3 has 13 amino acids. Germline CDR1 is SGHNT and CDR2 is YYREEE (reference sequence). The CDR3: CASSFDSKNIQYF. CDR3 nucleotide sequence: TGTGCCAGCAGCTTCGACAGCAAAAACATTCAGTACTTC.

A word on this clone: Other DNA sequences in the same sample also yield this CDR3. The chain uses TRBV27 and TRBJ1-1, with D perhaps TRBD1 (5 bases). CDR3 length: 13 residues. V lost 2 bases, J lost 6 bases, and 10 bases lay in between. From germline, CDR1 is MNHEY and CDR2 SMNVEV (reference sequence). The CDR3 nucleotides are TGTGCCAGCAGTTTAGGGGGTCGCGCTGAAGCTTTCTTT. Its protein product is CASSLGGRAEAFF.

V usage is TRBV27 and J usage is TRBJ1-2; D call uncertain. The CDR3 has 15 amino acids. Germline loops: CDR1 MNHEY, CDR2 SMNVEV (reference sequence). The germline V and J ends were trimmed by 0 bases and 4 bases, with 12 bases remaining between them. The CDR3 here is CASSLSQTNIYGYTF. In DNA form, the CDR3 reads TGTGCCAGCAGTTTATCCCAGACAAATATCTATGGCTACACCTTC.

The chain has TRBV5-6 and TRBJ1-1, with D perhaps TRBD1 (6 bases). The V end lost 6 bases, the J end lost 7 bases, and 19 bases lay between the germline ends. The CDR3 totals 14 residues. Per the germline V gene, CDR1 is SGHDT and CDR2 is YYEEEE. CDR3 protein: CASNVHGGADEAFF. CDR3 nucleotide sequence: TGTGCCAGCAACGTACATGGGGGCGCGGATGAAGCTTTCTTT.

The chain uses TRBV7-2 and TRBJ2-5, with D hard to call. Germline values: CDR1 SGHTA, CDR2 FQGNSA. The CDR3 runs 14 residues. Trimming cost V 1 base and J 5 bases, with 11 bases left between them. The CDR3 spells CASSLGVDLETQYF. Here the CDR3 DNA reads TGTGCCAGCAGCTTAGGTGTGGATCTGGAGACCCAGTACTTC.

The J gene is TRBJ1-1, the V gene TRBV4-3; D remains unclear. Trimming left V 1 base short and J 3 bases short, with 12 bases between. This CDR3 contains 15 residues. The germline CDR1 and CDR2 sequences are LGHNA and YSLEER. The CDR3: CASSQVYSSHTEAFF. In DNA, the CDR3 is TGCGCCAGCAGCCAAGTATACAGTTCTCACACTGAAGCTTTCTTT.

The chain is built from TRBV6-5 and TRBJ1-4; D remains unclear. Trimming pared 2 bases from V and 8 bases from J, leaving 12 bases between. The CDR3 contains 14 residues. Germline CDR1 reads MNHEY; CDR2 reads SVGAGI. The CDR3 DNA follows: TGTGCCAGCAGTTACGCGGGTGCCGGAGAAAAACTGTTTTTT. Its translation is CASSYAGAGEKLFF.

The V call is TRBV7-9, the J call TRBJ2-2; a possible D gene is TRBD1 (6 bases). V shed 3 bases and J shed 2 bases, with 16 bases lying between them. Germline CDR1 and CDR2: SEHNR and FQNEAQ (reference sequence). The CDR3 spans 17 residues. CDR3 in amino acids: CASSFSRDKRNTGELFF. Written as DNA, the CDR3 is TGTGCCAGCAGCTTTTCCCGGGACAAAAGAAACACCGGGGAGCTGTTTTTT.

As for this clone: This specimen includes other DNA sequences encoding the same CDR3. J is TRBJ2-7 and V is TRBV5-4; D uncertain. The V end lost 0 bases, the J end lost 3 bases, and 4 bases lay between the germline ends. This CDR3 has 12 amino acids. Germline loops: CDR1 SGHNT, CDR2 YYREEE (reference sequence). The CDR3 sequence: CASSLDFYEQYF. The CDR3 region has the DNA TGTGCCAGCAGCTTGGACTTCTACGAGCAGTACTTC. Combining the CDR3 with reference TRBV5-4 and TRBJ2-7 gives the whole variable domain ETGVTQSPTHLIKTRGQQVTLRCSSQSGHNTVSWYQQALGQGPQFIFQYYREEENGRGNFPPRFSGLQFPNYSSELNVNALELDDSALYLCASSLDFYEQYFGPGTRLTVT.

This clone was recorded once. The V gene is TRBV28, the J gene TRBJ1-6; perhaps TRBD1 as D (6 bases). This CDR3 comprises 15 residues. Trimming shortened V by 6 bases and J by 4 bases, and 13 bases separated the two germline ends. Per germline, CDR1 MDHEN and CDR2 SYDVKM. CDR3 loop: CASSKRTAYNSPLHF. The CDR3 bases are TGTGCCAGCAGCAAAAGGACAGCGTATAATTCACCCCTCCACTTT.

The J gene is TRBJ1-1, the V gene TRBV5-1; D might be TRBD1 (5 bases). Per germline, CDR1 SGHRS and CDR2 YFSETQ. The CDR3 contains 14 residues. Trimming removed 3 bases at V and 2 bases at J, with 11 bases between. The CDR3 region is CASSYRGSNTEAFF. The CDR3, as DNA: TGCGCCAGCAGCTACCGGGGCTCCAACACTGAAGCTTTCTTT.

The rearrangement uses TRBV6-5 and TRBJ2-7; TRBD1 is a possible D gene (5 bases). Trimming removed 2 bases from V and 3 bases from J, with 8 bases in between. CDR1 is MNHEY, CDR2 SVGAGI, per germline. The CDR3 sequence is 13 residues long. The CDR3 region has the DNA TGTGCCAGCAGTTACCGACAGCTCTACGAGCAGTACTTC. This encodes CASSYRQLYEQYF.

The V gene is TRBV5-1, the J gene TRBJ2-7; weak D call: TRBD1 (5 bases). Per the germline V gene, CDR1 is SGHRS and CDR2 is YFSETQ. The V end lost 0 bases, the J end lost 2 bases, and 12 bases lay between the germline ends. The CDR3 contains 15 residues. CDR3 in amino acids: CASSLAREKAYEQYF. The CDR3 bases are TGCGCCAGCAGCTTGGCCAGGGAAAAGGCCTACGAGCAGTACTTC.

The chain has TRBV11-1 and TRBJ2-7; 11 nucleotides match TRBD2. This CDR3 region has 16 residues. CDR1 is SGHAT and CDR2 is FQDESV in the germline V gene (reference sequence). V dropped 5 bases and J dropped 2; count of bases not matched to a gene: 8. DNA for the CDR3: TGTGCCAGCAGCCGCTCGGGACTAGCGGCCACCTACGAGCAGTACTTC. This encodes CASSRSGLAATYEQYF.

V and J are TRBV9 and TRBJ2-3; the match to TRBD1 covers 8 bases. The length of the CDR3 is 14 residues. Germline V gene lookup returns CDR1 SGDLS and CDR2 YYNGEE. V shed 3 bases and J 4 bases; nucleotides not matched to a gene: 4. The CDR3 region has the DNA TGTGCCAGCAGCGAGACAGGGGTCCCAGATACGCAGTATTTT. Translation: CASSETGVPDTQYF.

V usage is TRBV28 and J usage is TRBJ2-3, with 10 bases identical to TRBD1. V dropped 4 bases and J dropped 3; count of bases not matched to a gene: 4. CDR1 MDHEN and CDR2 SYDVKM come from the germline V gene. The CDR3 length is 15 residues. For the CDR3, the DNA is TGTGCCAGCAGTTATCCGGGACAGGGGACAGATACGCAGTATTTT. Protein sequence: CASSYPGQGTDTQYF.